Given below is one T cell receptor beta chain in context. Its antigen remains unidentified. Per-base quality was not reported, and no clone a single base away is much larger than it. Using the deep immunoSEQ assay, multiplex PCR amplified TCR CDR3 regions from genomic DNA. For each cell subset, the extracted genomic DNA was distributed evenly across all wells of several immunoSEQ 96-well plates, and each plate served as one replicate. For sorted subsets, roughly 200 ng of genomic DNA, equivalent to some 33,000 T cell genomes, went into each replicate PCR. Purified libraries were quantified with a Qubit 3.0 fluorometer, sized on a Bioanalyzer 2100, and re-quantified with the KAPA Library Quantification kit. Every immunoSEQ 96-well plate was sequenced on a separate single-read 150-cycle Illumina NextSeq 550 flow cell. The published analysis was carried out like this. Because only junctional sequences without quality scores were contained in the immunoSEQ output, filtering matching that applied to full-length reads could not be performed. Sequences were annotated with PyIR, a Python wrapper for IgBLAST v1.9, using IMGT germline references to assign V/J genes and CDR3. Reads with weak V/J assignments (E-value above 1e-6), missing CDR3, stop codons, out-of-frame junctions, or ambiguous translated residues were removed. V3J clonotypes were defined as sequences sharing an identical inferred V gene, J gene, and CDR3 amino acid sequence. The percentage overlap between two repertoires was calculated by dividing the number of shared unique clonotypes by the size of the smaller repertoire. Richness of each repertoire was evaluated using RTK rarefaction, the Chao1 estimator, and Recon v2.1 estimates of unobserved clonotypes. OLGA was used to compute generation probabilities for all TCRbeta clonotypes that the gDNA method yielded from a few donors. TCRdb holds this immuneACCESS table with in-frame rearrangements only. Some clones are missing; in checked studies, unresolved V genes explain under half, and the rest has no known cause. V, J and clone size are those of that table, while D and trimming were read from the DNA. Across this sample there are approximately 1.1 million clones, with approximately 80% seen only once. About 0.52% of the sample is held by the ten biggest clonotypes.

Healthy HIV-negative adults with no recently reported acute infections or vaccinations were included as donors. Every donor was a Caucasian adult living in Nashville, Tennessee, USA. Magnetic negative selection was used to enrich CD4+ T cells, after which naive cells were positively selected on CD45RA and the negative fraction became the memory subset. After blood collection by leukapheresis, PBMCs were isolated using Ficoll-Histopaque density gradient centrifugation and then cryopreserved in the vapor phase of liquid nitrogen. Analytical flow cytometry was used to check the purity and quantity of every magnetically sorted T cell population. From each sorted fraction, genomic DNA was isolated and quantified by UV absorbance on a Nanodrop 2000c. This entry comes from a study of shared clonotypes between healthy human individuals (dated by TCRdb to 2020 to 2022). Regarding the study in general: The cohort comprised two women and a few men aged 18 to 49 years. Libraries were prepared and TCR repertoires were sequenced by different laboratories using diverse techniques, in order to increase sequencing depth and limit assay-specific biases. Leukapheresis yielded between about 0.94 and 8.9 billion PBMCs per donor. To estimate repertoire size and how much clonotypes are shared between individuals, the study performed deep sequencing of blood TCR repertoires from five healthy adults. For each donor, three plates each were used for CD4 naive and CD4 memory, two plates were used for CD8 naive, and one plate was used for CD8 memory. Here is what the overall study found, with its caveats: Rarefaction of sorted-subset datasets indicated incomplete sequencing despite the large sequencing depth. Sampling was restricted to blood, and TCR repertoires in tissues likely differ from the TCR repertoires found in blood. Naive subsets generally had larger estimated clonotype richness than memory subsets did. Pairwise subsampling led to the expectation that sequencing depth would affect the degree of clonotype sharing among donors. Sharing across a handful of donors was observed for roughly 5% of naive CD4, under 4% of naive CD8, 2.3% of memory CD4, and about 0.38% of memory CD8 clonotypes. Because the study included a small number of donors, the genetic and exposure-history diversity represented was limited. Compared with non-shared clonotypes, the clonotypes found in all four sorted-subset donors had higher generation probabilities.

Measured from the cysteine to the phenylalanine, the CDR3 is 15 residues long. Only the CDR3 DNA stays, 45 bases, in frame from base 1. CDR1 KGHSH and CDR2 LQKENI are derived from the germline V gene. Deletion took 2 bases off V and 2 bases off J, with a span of 13 bases between the germline ends. The chain was built from TRBV18 and TRBJ2-7; the D gene is perhaps TRBD1, on 6 matching bases. The receptor's source is a man in his late teens or twenties in good health. Some clones in this sample may be carry-over from other donors' samples. The specimen sequenced was memory CD4+ T cells from PBMCs. The cell subset or site label, read with the paper, signifies: CD45RA-negative fraction. In nucleotides, the sequence is TGTGCCAGCTCACCAATCGGGACAAGAACCTACGAGCAGTACTTC. The resulting protein is CASSPIGTRTYEQYF.